This T cell receptor (beta chain) stems from a study of regulatory T cells in long-lasting Graves disease. The overall study: Patients newly diagnosed with Graves' had been on antithyroid drugs for under 3 months.

Construction of the TCR beta libraries employed iRepertoire HTBI primers in conjunction with Arm-PCR of CDR3 regions. TCRdb redid the calling of the multiplex PCR reads with MiXCR, one entry per CDR3 protein. The sample contains 400,000 to 500,000 distinct CDR3 sequences, 13% to 15% of which appear only once. This clonotype was counted at least ten times. Noted time point: newly diagnosed GD, antithyroid drugs for less than 3 months. The authors made the TCR library using RNA they extracted from PBMCs. By American Thyroid Association guidelines, Graves' disease was diagnosed in the cohort. Staff took around 9 milliliters of peripheral blood and put it into EDTA tubes. The same sample was also used in a study of T cells in Graves' hyperthyroidism and ophthalmopathy.

The sequencing used peripheral blood mononuclear cells (PBMCs), collected at new diagnosis, from a patient treated with antithyroid drugs. The TCR originated in a woman in her fifties or sixties with Graves disease.

The CDR3 DNA sequence: TGTGCCAGCAGTTTACAAGACGGAAACACTGAAGCTTTCTTT. Amino acid sequence: CASSLQDGNTEAFF. This sequence joins TRBV28 and TRBJ1-1; D is unresolved. The CDR3 has 14 amino acids. Per the germline V gene, CDR1 is MDHEN and CDR2 is SYDVKM. The V end lost 2 bases, the J end lost 2 bases, and 9 bases lay between the germline ends.